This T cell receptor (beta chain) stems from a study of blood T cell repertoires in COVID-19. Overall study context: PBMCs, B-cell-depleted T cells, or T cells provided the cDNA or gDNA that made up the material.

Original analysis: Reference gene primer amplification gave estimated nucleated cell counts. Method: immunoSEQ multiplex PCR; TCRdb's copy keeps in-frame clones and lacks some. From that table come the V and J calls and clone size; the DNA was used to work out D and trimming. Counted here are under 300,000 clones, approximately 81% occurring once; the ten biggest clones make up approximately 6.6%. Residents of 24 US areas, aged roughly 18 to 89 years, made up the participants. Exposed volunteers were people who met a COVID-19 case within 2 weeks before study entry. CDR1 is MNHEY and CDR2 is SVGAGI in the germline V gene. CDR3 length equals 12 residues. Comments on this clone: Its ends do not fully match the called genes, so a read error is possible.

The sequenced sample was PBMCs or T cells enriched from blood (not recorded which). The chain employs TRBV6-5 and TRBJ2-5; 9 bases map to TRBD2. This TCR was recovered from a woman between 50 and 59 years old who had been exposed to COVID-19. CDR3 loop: CASSRPGTSSHF. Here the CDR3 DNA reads TGTGCCAGCAGTAGACCCGGGACTAGCAGCCACTTC.